A single sample is the source of the 27 T cell receptor beta chains below, sequenced in a study of cytomegalovirus exposure and HLA in healthy donors. The PCR employed 60 Vbeta primers together with 13 Jbeta primers. The repertoire was sequenced with immunoSEQ multiplex PCR; TCRdb's copy has only in-frame clones and lacks some. The sample gives roughly 230,000 clones, around four fifths of which show up once; approximately 0.47% is in the top ten. The sample taken for sequencing was PBMCs. Source of these receptors: a boy between 10 and 17 years old in good health and CMV-seronegative.

This rearrangement joins TRBV5-4 to TRBJ2-5; D is possibly TRBD1 (5 bases). Germline V CDR1 and CDR2: SGHNT, YYREEE (reference sequence). The V end lost 4 bases, the J end lost 5 bases, and 21 bases lay between the germline ends. The CDR3 consists of 16 residues. In DNA, the CDR3 is TGTGCCAGCAGCCCACGCACCCAGACAGTGGGGGAGACCCAGTACTTC. Amino acids: CASSPRTQTVGETQYF.

The V call is TRBV9, the J call TRBJ2-2; TRBD2 is a possible D gene (5 bases). The CDR3 is 12 amino acids. Deletions cut 4 bases from V and 5 bases from J, with 6 bases between. Looked up from germline, CDR1 is SGDLS and CDR2 is YYNGEE. CDR3 loop: CASSWRTGELFF. The CDR3 DNA sequence: TGTGCCAGCAGCTGGAGGACCGGGGAGCTGTTTTTT.

The V gene is TRBV6-1, the J gene TRBJ1-5, with D hard to call. The CDR3 covers 12 residues. The germline V gene encodes CDR1 MNHNS and CDR2 SASEGT. V lost 6 bases and J lost 7, with 10 bases in between. CDR3 nucleotide sequence: TGTGCCAGCAGGGTCCTACTCCAGCCCCAGCATTTT. This encodes CASRVLLQPQHF.

The CDR3 DNA reads TGTGCCAGCAGCGCCTCAGGGGCAACTAATGAAAAACTGTTTTTT. Translation: CASSASGATNEKLFF. The rearrangement links TRBV9 to TRBJ1-4; a possible D gene is TRBD1 (6 bases). This CDR3 has 15 amino acids. Per the germline V gene, CDR1 is SGDLS and CDR2 is YYNGEE. Trimming pared 3 bases from V and 0 bases from J, leaving 9 bases between.

This rearrangement joins TRBV9 to TRBJ1-2; 8 positions agree with TRBD1. There are 15 residues in the CDR3. V was pared by 4 bases and J by 4 bases, with 9 bases of the junction left unmatched. Germline assignment: CDR1 SGDLS and CDR2 YYNGEE. This CDR3 reads CASSTHGGTGYGYTF. In nucleotides, the CDR3 is TGTGCCAGCAGCACACACGGAGGGACAGGCTATGGCTACACCTTC.

This chain links TRBV29-1 with TRBJ2-5, with 11 bases aligning to TRBD2. CDR3 size: 16 residues. V shed 7 bases and J 5 bases; nucleotides not matched to a gene: 15. CDR1 and CDR2 from the germline V gene are SQVTM and ANQGSEA. CDR3 in DNA: TGCAGCGCCGGGTGGCTAGCGGGGGGACCGGGGGAGACCCAGTACTTC. Amino acid sequence: CSAGWLAGGPGETQYF.

The chain carries TRBV5-1 and TRBJ2-7; 7 bases fit TRBD1. With V trimmed by 4 bases and J by 1 base, 14 bases remained unmatched. Germline assignment: CDR1 SGHRS and CDR2 YFSETQ. This CDR3 is 17 amino acids long. CDR3 amino acids: CASSRRPTGTASYEQYF. The CDR3 DNA follows: TGCGCCAGCAGCCGAAGACCTACCGGGACAGCGTCCTACGAGCAGTACTTC.

The CDR3 reads CASSSGSRRFEAFF. The CDR3 coding sequence is TGTGCCAGCAGCTCCGGATCGCGGCGGTTTGAAGCTTTCTTT. The J gene is TRBJ1-1, the V gene TRBV7-9; D call uncertain. Trimming removed 4 bases at V and 7 bases at J, with 16 bases between. This CDR3 has 14 amino acids. Germline-derived CDR1 and CDR2 are SEHNR and FQNEAQ (reference sequence).

Remarks on this clone: One end of the junction fails to match germline, which may point to a read error. The chain recombines TRBV11-3 with TRBJ1-2; maybe TRBD1 (6 bases). The CDR3 length is 13 residues. Germline CDR1 and CDR2: SGHNT and YENEEA. CDR3 protein: CASSPFRNGQLSF. CDR3 DNA sequence: TGTGCCAGCAGCCCTTTTAGGAATGGACAGCTGAGCTTC.

As to this clone: Other DNA sequences within the sample encode an identical CDR3. The chain is built from TRBV18 and TRBJ1-1; D not resolved. This CDR3 contains 14 residues. Germline-derived CDR1 and CDR2 are KGHSH and LQKENI. Trimming removed 2 bases at V and 0 bases at J, with 7 bases between. The CDR3 loop is CASSPSGMNTEAFF. In DNA form, the CDR3 reads TGTGCCAGCTCACCATCGGGGATGAACACTGAAGCTTTCTTT.

This clone showed up just once. J is TRBJ1-1 and V is TRBV6-1, with 11 bases identical to TRBD1. Germline CDR1 MNHNS, CDR2 SASEGT. Trimming removed 6 bases from V and 11 bases from J; junction bases left unmatched: 11. The CDR3 runs to 14 residues. The CDR3 loop reads CASRGQGGRSEAFF. CDR3 nucleotide sequence: TGTGCCAGCAGGGGACAGGGGGGGAGGTCAGAGGCTTTCTTT.

The V call is TRBV6-6, the J call TRBJ2-1, with 7 bases fitting TRBD2. Germline V gene sequence: CDR1 MNHNY, CDR2 SVGAGI (reference sequence). Losses at the gene ends were 10 bases for V and 7 bases for J; bases not matched to a gene: 13. The CDR3 runs to 14 residues. In nucleotides, the CDR3 is TGTGCCATCGATTGGGGGGGTAATCCGAATGAGCAGTTCTTC. This translates into CAIDWGGNPNEQFF.

V gene TRBV19 combines with J gene TRBJ2-1; D is perhaps TRBD2 (5 bases). V was cut by 5 bases and J by 0 bases, with 14 bases left in between. From germline, CDR1 is LNHDA and CDR2 SQIVND (reference sequence). This CDR3 has 16 residues. CDR3 coding DNA: TGTGCCAGTAGTGCCCCCGGGATCAGCTCCTACAATGAGCAGTTCTTC. Its protein is CASSAPGISSYNEQFF. Based on the CDR3 plus reference TRBV19 and TRBJ2-1, the full variable domain is DGGITQSPKYLFRKEGQNVTLSCEQNLNHDAMYWYRQDPGQGLRLIYYSQIVNDFQKGDIAEGYSVSREKKESFPLTVTSAQKNPTAFYLCASSAPGISSYNEQFFGPGTRLTVL.

The chain links TRBV25-1 to TRBJ2-7; possibly TRBD2 for D (6 bases). Germline lookup yields CDR1 MGHDK and CDR2 SYGVNS. V lost 2 bases to trimming and J lost 4 bases, with 12 bases between them. The CDR3 length is 14 residues. CDR3 region: CASSELGTSYEQYF. The CDR3, as DNA: TGTGCCAGCAGTGAACTCGGGACTTCATACGAGCAGTACTTC.

This rearrangement joins TRBV7-2 to TRBJ2-2; D is unresolved. The V end lost 3 bases, the J end lost 0 bases, and 5 bases lay between the germline ends. The CDR3 runs 14 residues. Per the germline V gene, CDR1 is SGHTA and CDR2 is FQGNSA. In DNA, the CDR3 is TGTGCCAGCAGCTTCCCCTCGAACACCGGGGAGCTGTTTTTT. It encodes CASSFPSNTGELFF. The full variable domain, its missing parts supplied by reference TRBV7-2 and TRBJ2-2, is GAGVSQSPSNKVTEKGKDVELRCDPISGHTALYWYRQSLGQGLEFLIYFQGNSAPDKSGLPSDRFSAERTGGSVSTLTIQRTQQEDSAVYLCASSFPSNTGELFFGEGSRLTVL.

The V and J genes are TRBV25-1 and TRBJ1-3; no firm D call. The V end was cut by 0 bases, the J end by 0 bases, with 12 bases between. Germline loops: CDR1 MGHDK, CDR2 SYGVNS. The CDR3 consists of 17 residues. The CDR3 spells CASSEYFGKSSGNTIYF. DNA for the CDR3: TGTGCCAGCAGTGAATATTTCGGGAAGAGCTCTGGAAACACCATATATTTT.

The chain employs TRBV7-9 and TRBJ2-7, with a weak D call TRBD2 (6 bases). Germline V gene data show CDR1 as SEHNR and CDR2 as FQNEAQ (reference sequence). Trimming shortened V by 5 bases and J by 4 bases, and 15 bases separated the two germline ends. The CDR3 spans 14 residues. The CDR3 sequence is CASSDPGLSYEQYF. In nucleotides, the CDR3 is TGTGCCAGCAGCGACCCGGGACTGAGTTACGAGCAGTACTTC.

The J gene is TRBJ2-1, the V gene TRBV5-4; TRBD2 matches at 8 bases. With V trimmed by 1 base and J by 1 base, 4 bases remained unmatched. Germline V CDR1 and CDR2: SGHNT, YYREEE (reference sequence). The CDR3 is 16 residues long. This CDR3 is CASSLSAGVSYNEQFF. The CDR3 coding sequence is TGTGCCAGCAGCTTGTCAGCGGGAGTTTCCTACAATGAGCAGTTCTTC. The full variable domain, rest sourced from reference TRBV5-4 and TRBJ2-1, is ETGVTQSPTHLIKTRGQQVTLRCSSQSGHNTVSWYQQALGQGPQFIFQYYREEENGRGNFPPRFSGLQFPNYSSELNVNALELDDSALYLCASSLSAGVSYNEQFFGPGTRLTVL.

The chain carries TRBV9 and TRBJ2-2; weak D call: TRBD1 (5 bases). The V gene lost 0 bases and the J gene lost 7 bases, with 13 bases spanning the gap. Germline CDR1 and CDR2: SGDLS and YYNGEE. This CDR3 comprises 15 residues. The DNA for the CDR3 is TGTGCCAGCAGCGTAGCAGGACATAGAGGCGGGGAGCTGTTTTTT. Translation gives CASSVAGHRGGELFF.

This chain joins TRBV7-3 and TRBJ1-6; no clear D gene. V was trimmed by 1 base and J by 17 bases, leaving 15 bases between them. In germline, CDR1 is SGHTA, CDR2 FQGTGA. The CDR3 has 13 residues. This chain's CDR3 is CASSLSVGERFHF. DNA of the CDR3: TGTGCCAGCAGCTTAAGTGTCGGGGAAAGATTCCACTTT.

The chain employs TRBV5-6 and TRBJ2-1; 7 bases agree with TRBD2. CDR1 is SGHDT and CDR2 is YYEEEE in the germline V gene. The J segment lost 4 bases and the V segment lost 0 bases, leaving 7 bases of the junction unmatched. This CDR3 has 16 residues. CDR3 in amino acids: CASSLDRGRDYNEQFF. The CDR3 DNA follows: TGTGCCAGCAGCTTGGATAGAGGGAGGGATTACAATGAGCAGTTCTTC.

The V gene is TRBV13, the J gene TRBJ1-2; TRBD1 matches at 8 bases. With 1 base clipped from V and 8 bases from J, the junction kept 6 bases outside the gene matches. This CDR3 has 14 residues. Germline values: CDR1 PRHDT, CDR2 FYEKMQ (reference sequence). CDR3 in amino acids: CASSLAVRGQGYTF. The CDR3 DNA reads TGTGCCAGCAGCTTAGCGGTCAGGGGGCAAGGCTACACCTTC.

The rearrangement links TRBV5-1 to TRBJ1-1; the match to TRBD1 covers 9 bases. Germline CDR1 is SGHRS and CDR2 is YFSETQ. With V trimmed by 4 bases and J by 1 base, 5 bases remained unmatched. The CDR3 is 15 amino acids. The CDR3 nucleotides are TGCGCCAGCAGCGTACAGGGGGCCGCGAACACTGAAGCTTTCTTT. Encoded protein: CASSVQGAANTEAFF.

This clone was seen repeatedly, ten times or more. The chain joins TRBV19 to TRBJ2-7, with 7 positions matching TRBD2. The ends lost 3 bases at V and 3 bases at J; junction bases unmatched: 8. Germline loops: CDR1 LNHDA, CDR2 SQIVND (reference sequence). The CDR3 consists of 15 residues. As DNA, the CDR3 is TGTGCCAGTAGTATCCGGACTAGTGCGGTCTACGAGCAGTACTTC. Translated: CASSIRTSAVYEQYF.

The rearrangement joins TRBV7-6 to TRBJ1-4, with a tentative D call TRBD1 (6 bases). V lost 5 bases and J 7 bases, leaving 17 bases between the germline ends. This CDR3 spans 15 amino acids. Germline CDR1 and CDR2: SGHVS and FNYEAQ. The CDR3 is CASSPYGGGVEKLFF. The DNA for the CDR3 is TGTGCCAGCAGCCCGTATGGGGGGGGCGTTGAAAAACTGTTTTTT.

A remark on this clone: One junction end does not reproduce the germline sequence, and a read error may be involved. This chain connects TRBV7-9 to TRBJ1-2; weak D call: TRBD1 (5 bases). The germline V gene has CDR1 SEHNR and CDR2 FQNEAQ (reference sequence). This CDR3 spans 13 amino acids. The CDR3 sequence is CSSSPQVQYGYTF. The CDR3 nucleotides read TGTTCCAGCAGCCCACAGGTTCAATACGGCTACACCTTC.

This chain joins TRBV10-3 and TRBJ1-3; tentatively, D is TRBD1 (6 bases). Trimming removed 2 bases from V and 3 bases from J, with 8 bases in between. Germline V gives CDR1 ENHRY, CDR2 SYGVKD. The CDR3 runs 14 residues. The CDR3 nucleotides are TGTGCCATCAGTGAGGGACAGCTTGGAAACACCATATATTTT. Protein product: CAISEGQLGNTIYF.